This T cell receptor (beta chain) was captured by sequencing in a study of cytomegalovirus exposure and HLA in healthy donors. The wider study: In a previous analysis, more than 90 million unique TCR beta sequences were found from 150 million to 200 million T cells.

This clone was observed a single time. The PCR had 60 Vbeta and 13 Jbeta primers. Here immunoSEQ multiplex PCR was the method, and the copy in TCRdb shows in-frame clones only, minus some. Here the sample spans approximately 180,000 clones, 70% to 80% being singletons. Source material: PBMCs. This sequence originates from a woman between 45 and 60 years old in good health and CMV-seronegative.

CDR3 nucleotides: TGTGCTAGTGGTCCTCTCGGGACTAGCGGGGACTACAATGAGCAGTTCTTC. Its protein product is CASGPLGTSGDYNEQFF. The chain uses TRBV12-5 and TRBJ2-1, with TRBD2 identical over 13 bases. Germline-derived CDR1 and CDR2 are LGHNT and FRNRAP. This CDR3 comprises 17 residues. V was pared by 5 bases and J by 3 bases, with 7 bases of the junction left unmatched.